The clone carrying this T cell receptor (beta chain) has a handful of counts. The data were taken from a study of blood T cell repertoires in COVID-19. Here immunoSEQ multiplex PCR was the method, and the copy in TCRdb shows in-frame clones only, minus some. The sample holds about 130,000 clones, about 86% seen once. Germline values: CDR1 SNHLY, CDR2 FYNNEI. The ends lost 6 bases at V and 2 bases at J; junction bases unmatched: 6. The CDR3 has 15 amino acids. The specimen was PBMCs or T cells enriched from blood (not recorded which). The chain carries TRBV2 and TRBJ1-5, with TRBD1 identical over 8 bases. This receptor was obtained from a woman aged 50 to 60 who had recovered from COVID-19. CDR3 bases: TGTGCCAGCAGAGAACAGGGGGTGCGCAATCAGCCCCAGCATTTT. Translated: CASREQGVRNQPQHF.